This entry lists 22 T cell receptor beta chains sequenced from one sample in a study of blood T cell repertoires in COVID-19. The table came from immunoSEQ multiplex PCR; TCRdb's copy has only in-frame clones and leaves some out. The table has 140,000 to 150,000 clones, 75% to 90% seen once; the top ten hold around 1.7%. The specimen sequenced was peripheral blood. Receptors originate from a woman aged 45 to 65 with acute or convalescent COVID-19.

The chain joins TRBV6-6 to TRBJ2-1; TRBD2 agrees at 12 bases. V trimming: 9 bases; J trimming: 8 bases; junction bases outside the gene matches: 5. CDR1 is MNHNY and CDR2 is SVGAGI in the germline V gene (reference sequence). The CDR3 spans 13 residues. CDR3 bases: TGTGCCAGTGGACTAGCGGGGCACTATGAGCAGTTCTTC. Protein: CASGLAGHYEQFF.

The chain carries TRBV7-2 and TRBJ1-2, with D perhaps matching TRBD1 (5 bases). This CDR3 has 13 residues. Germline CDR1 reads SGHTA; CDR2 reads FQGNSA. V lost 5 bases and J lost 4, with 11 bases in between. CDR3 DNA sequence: TGTGCCAGCAGCCTCGACAGCACCTATGGCTACACCTTC. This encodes CASSLDSTYGYTF. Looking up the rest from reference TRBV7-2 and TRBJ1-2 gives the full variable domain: GAGVSQSPSNKVTEKGKDVELRCDPISGHTALYWYRQSLGQGLEFLIYFQGNSAPDKSGLPSDRFSAERTGGSVSTLTIQRTQQEDSAVYLCASSLDSTYGYTFGSGTRLTVV.

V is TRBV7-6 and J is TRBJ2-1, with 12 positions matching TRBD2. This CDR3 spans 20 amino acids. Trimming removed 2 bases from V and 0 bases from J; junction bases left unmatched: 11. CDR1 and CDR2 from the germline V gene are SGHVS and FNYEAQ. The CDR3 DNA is TGTGCCAGCAGCTTACGGACTAGCGGGATGGTCCTCAGCTCCTACAATGAGCAGTTCTTC. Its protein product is CASSLRTSGMVLSSYNEQFF. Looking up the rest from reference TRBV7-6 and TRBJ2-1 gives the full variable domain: GAGVSQSPRYKVTKRGQDVALRCDPISGHVSLYWYRQALGQGPEFLTYFNYEAQQDKSGLPNDRFSAERPEGSISTLTIQRTEQRDSAMYRCASSLRTSGMVLSSYNEQFFGPGTRLTVL.

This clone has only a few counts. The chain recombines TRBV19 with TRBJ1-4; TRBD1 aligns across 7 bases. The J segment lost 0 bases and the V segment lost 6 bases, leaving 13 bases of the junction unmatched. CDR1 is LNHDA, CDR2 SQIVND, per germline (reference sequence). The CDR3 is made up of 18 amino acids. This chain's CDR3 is CASRHRDSRRTTNEKLFF. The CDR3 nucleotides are TGTGCCAGTAGGCACCGGGACAGCCGCCGCACAACTAATGAAAAACTGTTTTTT.

The CDR3 bases are TGTGCCAGCAGCTTGGTTACTAGCGGTTTCTACAATGAGCAGTTCTTC. Translating gives CASSLVTSGFYNEQFF. The V and J genes are TRBV7-2 and TRBJ2-1, with 8 positions matching TRBD2. Germline values: CDR1 SGHTA, CDR2 FQGNSA. The CDR3 is 16 residues long. The junction had 7 bases not matched to a gene; V was cut back by 3 bases and J by 3 bases.

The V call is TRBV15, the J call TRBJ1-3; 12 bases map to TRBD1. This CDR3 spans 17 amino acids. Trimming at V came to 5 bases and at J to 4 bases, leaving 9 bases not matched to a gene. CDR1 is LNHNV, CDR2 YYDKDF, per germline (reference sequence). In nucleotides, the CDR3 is TGTGCCACCAGCGGCCGACCGGGACAGGGGGCAGGAAACACCATATATTTT. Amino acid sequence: CATSGRPGQGAGNTIYF.

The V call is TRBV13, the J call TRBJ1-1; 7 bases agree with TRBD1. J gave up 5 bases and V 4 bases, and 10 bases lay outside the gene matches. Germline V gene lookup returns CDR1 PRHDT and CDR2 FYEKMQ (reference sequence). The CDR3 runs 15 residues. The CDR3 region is CASSSQQGRGTEAFF. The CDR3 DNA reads TGTGCCAGCAGCTCGCAACAGGGGAGAGGGACTGAAGCTTTCTTT. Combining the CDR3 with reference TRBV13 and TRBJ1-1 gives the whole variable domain AAGVIQSPRHLIKEKRETATLKCYPIPRHDTVYWYQQGPGQDPQFLISFYEKMQSDKGSIPDRFSAQQFSDYHSELNMSSLELGDSALYFCASSSQQGRGTEAFFGQGTRLTVV.

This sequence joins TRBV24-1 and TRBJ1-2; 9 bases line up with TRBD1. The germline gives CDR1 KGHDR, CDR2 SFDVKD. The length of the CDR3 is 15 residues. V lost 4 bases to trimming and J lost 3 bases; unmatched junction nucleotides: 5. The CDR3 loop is CATSDEQGAYYGYTF. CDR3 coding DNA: TGTGCCACCAGTGACGAACAGGGGGCCTACTATGGCTACACCTTC.

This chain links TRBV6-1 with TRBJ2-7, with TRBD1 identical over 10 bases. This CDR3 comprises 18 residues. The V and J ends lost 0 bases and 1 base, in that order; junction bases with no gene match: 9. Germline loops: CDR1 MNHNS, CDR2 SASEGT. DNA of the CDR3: TGTGCCAGCAGTGAAGCACCCGCCGGGACAGGGGTTTCCTACGAGCAGTACTTC. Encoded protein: CASSEAPAGTGVSYEQYF.

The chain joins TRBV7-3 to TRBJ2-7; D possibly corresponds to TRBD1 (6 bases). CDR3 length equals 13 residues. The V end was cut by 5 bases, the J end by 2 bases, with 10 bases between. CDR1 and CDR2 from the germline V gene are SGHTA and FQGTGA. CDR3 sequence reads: CASSPQGPYEQYF. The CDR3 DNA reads TGTGCCAGCAGCCCCCAGGGGCCCTACGAGCAGTACTTC.

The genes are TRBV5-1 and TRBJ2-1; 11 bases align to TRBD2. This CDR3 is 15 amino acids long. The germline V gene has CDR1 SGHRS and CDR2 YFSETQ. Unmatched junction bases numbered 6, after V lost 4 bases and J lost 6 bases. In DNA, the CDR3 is TGCGCCAGCAGCCAGGGGACTAGCGGAATCAATGAGCAGTTCTTC. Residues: CASSQGTSGINEQFF. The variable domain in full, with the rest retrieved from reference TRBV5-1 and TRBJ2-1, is KAGVTQTPRYLIKTRGQQVTLSCSPISGHRSVSWYQQTPGQGLQFLFEYFSETQRNKGNFPGRFSGRQFSNSRSEMNVSTLELGDSALYLCASSQGTSGINEQFFGPGTRLTVL.

CDR3 protein: CASSYDNREQYF. Here the CDR3 DNA reads TGTGCCAGCAGTTACGACAACAGGGAGCAGTACTTC. V gene TRBV6-6 combines with J gene TRBJ2-7, with a possible D match to TRBD1 (5 bases). Trimming stripped 2 bases from V and 7 bases from J, with 9 bases between. This CDR3 is 12 amino acids long. Germline V gene data show CDR1 as MNHNY and CDR2 as SVGAGI (reference sequence).

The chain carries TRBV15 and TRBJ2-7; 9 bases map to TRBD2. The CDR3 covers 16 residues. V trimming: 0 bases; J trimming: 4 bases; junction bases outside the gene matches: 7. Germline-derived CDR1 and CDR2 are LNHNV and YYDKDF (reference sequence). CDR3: CATSRESPGLAYEQYF. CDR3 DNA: TGTGCCACCAGCAGAGAAAGCCCGGGACTAGCTTACGAGCAGTACTTC.

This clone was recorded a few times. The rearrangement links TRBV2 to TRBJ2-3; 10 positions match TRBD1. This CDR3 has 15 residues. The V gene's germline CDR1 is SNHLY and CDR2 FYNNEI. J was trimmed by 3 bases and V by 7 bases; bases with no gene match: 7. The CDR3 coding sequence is TGTGCCAGCAATCCGACAGGGGGCTGGACAGATACGCAGTATTTT. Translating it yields CASNPTGGWTDTQYF. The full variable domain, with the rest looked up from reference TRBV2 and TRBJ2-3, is EPEVTQTPSHQVTQMGQEVILRCVPISNHLYFYWYRQILGQKVEFLVSFYNNEISEKSEIFDDQFSVERPDGSNFTLKIRSTKLEDSAMYFCASNPTGGWTDTQYFGPGTRLTVL.

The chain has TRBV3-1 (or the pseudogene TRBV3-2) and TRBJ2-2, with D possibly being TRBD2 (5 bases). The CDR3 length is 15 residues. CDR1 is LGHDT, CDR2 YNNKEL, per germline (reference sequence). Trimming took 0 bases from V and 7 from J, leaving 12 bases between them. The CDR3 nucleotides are TGTGCCAGCAGCCAAGATGTTGTTGCGGGCGGGGAGCTGTTTTTT. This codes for CASSQDVVAGGELFF.

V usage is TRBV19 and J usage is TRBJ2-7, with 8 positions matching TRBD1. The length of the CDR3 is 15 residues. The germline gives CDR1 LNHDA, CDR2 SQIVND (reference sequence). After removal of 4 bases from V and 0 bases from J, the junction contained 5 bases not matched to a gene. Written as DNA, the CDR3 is TGTGCCAGTAGTACCCGGGACAGGAGCTCCTACGAGCAGTACTTC. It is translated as CASSTRDRSSYEQYF.

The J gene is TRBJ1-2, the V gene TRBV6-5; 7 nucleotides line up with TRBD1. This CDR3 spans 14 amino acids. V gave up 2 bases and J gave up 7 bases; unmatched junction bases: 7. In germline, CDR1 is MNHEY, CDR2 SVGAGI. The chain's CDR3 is CASSYNRGPAGYTF. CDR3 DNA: TGTGCCAGCAGTTACAATAGGGGGCCGGCTGGCTACACCTTC.

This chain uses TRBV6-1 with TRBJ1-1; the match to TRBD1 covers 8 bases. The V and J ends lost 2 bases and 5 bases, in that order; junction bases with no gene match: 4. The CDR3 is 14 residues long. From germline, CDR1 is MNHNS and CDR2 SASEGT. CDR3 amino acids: CASSETGGRTEAFF. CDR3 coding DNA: TGTGCCAGCAGTGAAACAGGGGGGCGAACTGAAGCTTTCTTT.

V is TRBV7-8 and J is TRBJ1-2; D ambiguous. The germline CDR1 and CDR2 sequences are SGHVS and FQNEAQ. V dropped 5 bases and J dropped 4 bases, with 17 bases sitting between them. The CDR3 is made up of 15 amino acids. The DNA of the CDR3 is TGTGCCAGCAGCACCCGGGATCCGAGCCTCTATGGCTACACCTTC. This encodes CASSTRDPSLYGYTF.

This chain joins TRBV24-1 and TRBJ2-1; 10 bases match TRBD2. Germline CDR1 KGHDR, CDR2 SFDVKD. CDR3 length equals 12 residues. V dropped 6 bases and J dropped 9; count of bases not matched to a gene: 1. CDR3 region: CATSTSGTEQFF. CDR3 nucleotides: TGTGCCACCAGTACTAGCGGGACTGAGCAGTTCTTC.

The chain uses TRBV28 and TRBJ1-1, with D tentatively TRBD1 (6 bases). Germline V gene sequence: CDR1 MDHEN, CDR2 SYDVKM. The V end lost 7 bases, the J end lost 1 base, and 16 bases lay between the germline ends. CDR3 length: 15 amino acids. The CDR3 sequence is CASIRSGVGNTEAFF. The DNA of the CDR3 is TGTGCCAGCATACGATCAGGGGTCGGGAACACTGAAGCTTTCTTT.

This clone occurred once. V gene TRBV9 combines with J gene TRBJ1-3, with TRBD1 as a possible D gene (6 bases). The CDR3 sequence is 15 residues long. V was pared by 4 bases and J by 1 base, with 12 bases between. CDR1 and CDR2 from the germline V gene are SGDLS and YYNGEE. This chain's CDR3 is CASSPRGGSGNTIYF. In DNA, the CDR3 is TGTGCCAGCAGCCCGAGGGGGGGGTCTGGAAACACCATATATTTT.